Sequencing of this T cell receptor (beta chain) was carried out in a study of T cells after yellow fever vaccination. Study background: With SMART-Seq v4 Ultra Low Input, the fractions containing low cell numbers were prepared.

A few counts support this clonotype. No antigen is known for it. Template switching by 5'RACE produced TCR cDNA, adding a universal primer site and UMIs. TCRdb ran MiXCR on the 5' RACE reads and lists one entry per CDR3 protein. This table has a few hundred thousand distinct CDR3 sequences, roughly 7.5% appearing once. Study outcomes and limitations: Clones from primary vaccination mostly reappeared after the booster (roughly 95% CD4, 88% CD8). The presence of abundant clonotypes contaminating from the bulk population was possible in FACS-sorted repertoires.

V was cut by 3 bases and J by 0 bases, with 6 bases left in between. CDR3 length: 13 amino acids. CDR1 is SGHRS and CDR2 is YFSETQ in the germline V gene. The receptor was isolated from a man younger than 30 who received the YFV17D yellow fever vaccine. Sample: PBMCs, taken around 45 days after the first yellow fever vaccination. V and J are TRBV5-1 and TRBJ1-2; perhaps TRBD1 as D (5 bases). The CDR3: CASSSQANYGYTF. In DNA, the CDR3 is TGCGCCAGCAGCTCACAGGCTAACTATGGCTACACCTTC.